The rows below give T cell receptor beta chains drawn from one sample of a study of cytomegalovirus exposure and HLA in healthy donors. Data came from immunoSEQ multiplex PCR; TCRdb stores just in-frame clones and leaves some out. Its table records 100,000 to 150,000 clones. What was sequenced was PBMCs. Receptors originate from a man between 18 and 35 years old in good health and CMV-seronegative. Each CDR3 is given without its conserved first and last residue.

TRBV5-6,ASSSGYEQY
TRBV2,ASRQPEAF
TRBV25-1,ASSLGDNEQF
TRBV18,ASSQAGVLAGNTIY
TRBV20-1,SATSGVGYT
TRBV6-6,ASSYSPPGVELF
TRBV5-4,ASSLDRDRETQY
TRBV29-1,SVQTPGQATYEQY
TRBV19,ASSTSGRANEQY
TRBV11-3,ASSSSSGNTEAF
TRBV25-1,ASSWTSGSNEQF
TRBV28,ASSLWQGNTIY
TRBV14,ASSHNRGLFGTDTQY
TRBV29-1,SVNQQGNTEAF
TRBV11-3,ASSPSSGRAATDTQY
TRBV15,ATSRVKTGAFSPLH
TRBV6-5,ASIKNRDSSYEQY
TRBV7-7,ASSPGRGFKTQY
TRBV29-1,SVVTRLSYEQY
TRBV19,ASSMSGESGRPTYEQY
TRBV6-1,ASSEALMFYSGVAPNEQF
TRBV10-3,AISESVTGNTEAF
TRBV7-3,ASSSLAGGWETQY
TRBV29-1,SVIGDSTYEQY
TRBV18,ASSPGSDQPQH
TRBV27,ASSFYQNEQF
TRBV27,ASSLGLRNEQF
TRBV6-5,ASSYRENRGGGYT
TRBV5-1,ASSWGRALDGYT
TRBV18,ASSLLQQEQAF
TRBV30,AWSGTGSGEQY
TRBV2,ATGQAYNSPLH
TRBV30,AWSVPLPGHGYT
TRBV15,ATSREEGARGAF
TRBV19,ASSITPIGADTQY
TRBV28,ASFPIGQILNYEQY
TRBV5-4,ASSLGGGGEQY
TRBV5-6,ASSLLGQVTSGANVLT
TRBV6-5,ASSSRDRGGNQPQH
TRBV9,ASSVGGNYGYT
TRBV30,AWSIGRRAGEKLF
TRBV5-1,ASSWGDSATNEKLF
TRBV5-1,ASSPTGYEQY
TRBV6-4,ASSRDRFSNQPQH
TRBV5-1,ASSLDQGYDEQF
TRBV7-2,ASSFTSYNEQF
TRBV27,ASSLAGAIEAF
TRBV6-6,ASSYSLQGNTGELF
TRBV5-1,ASSPDGPGELF
TRBV5-6,ASSFGTGRIHAYEQY
TRBV4-1,ASSQERGQRGGYEQY
TRBV27,ASSSLGAGGYNEQF
TRBV6-1,ASSDLYEQY
TRBV11-2,ASSFSRGNQPQH
TRBV4-1,ASSQGARLAGVTYNEQF
TRBV2,ASSEQSRNTEAF
TRBV11-2,ASSLKPGQGVLRYGYT
TRBV19,ASSIPLGTAF
TRBV5-1,ASSSGTGSYEQY